Presented here are 20 T cell receptor beta chains from one specimen sequenced in a study of a mutant IDH1 vaccine in newly diagnosed glioma. Sequencing used immunoSEQ multiplex PCR; TCRdb keeps in-frame clones, though not all of them. The sample has 58,000 or so clones; about 90% are singletons. These receptors have no identified antigens. Time point: week 23, last vaccination. Doses of 300 ug of mutant IDH1 20-mer peptide were given with topical imiquimod. The specimen was PBMCs, collected from a glioma patient whose treatment included an IDH1 peptide vaccine. Receptors were obtained from a man aged 40-55 years with glioma.

The gene calls are TRBV5-1 and TRBJ2-3; D tentatively fits TRBD1 or TRBD2 (5 bases each). V lost 2 bases and J lost 0, with 13 bases in between. The germline gives CDR1 SGHRS, CDR2 YFSETQ. The CDR3 sequence is 16 residues long. DNA for the CDR3: TGCGCCAGCAGCTTTAGGGGACGAACTAGCACAGATACGCAGTATTTT. It yields the protein CASSFRGRTSTDTQYF. The full variable domain, its missing parts supplied by reference TRBV5-1 and TRBJ2-3, is KAGVTQTPRYLIKTRGQQVTLSCSPISGHRSVSWYQQTPGQGLQFLFEYFSETQRNKGNFPGRFSGRQFSNSRSEMNVSTLELGDSALYLCASSFRGRTSTDTQYFGPGTRLTVL.

The gene calls are TRBV19 and TRBJ2-5; possibly TRBD1 for D (5 bases). The V end was cut by 5 bases, the J end by 5 bases, with 12 bases between. From germline, CDR1 is LNHDA and CDR2 SQIVND (reference sequence). The CDR3 sequence is 13 residues long. CDR3 sequence: CASSPLRAETQYF. The CDR3 region has the DNA TGTGCCAGTAGTCCACTCAGGGCGGAGACCCAGTACTTC.

The gene calls are TRBV21-1 and TRBJ2-1; no DNA check was done on the table's D call, TRBD2. TRBV21-1 is flagged as a pseudogene. The CDR3 is made up of 13 amino acids. CDR3 loop: CATTGFGIGEQFF. The CDR3 DNA follows: TGTGCCACGACGGGGTTTGGTATCGGTGAGCAGTTCTTC.

V gene TRBV18 combines with J gene TRBJ1-2; 10 nucleotides match TRBD1. Germline V lookup: CDR1 KGHSH, CDR2 LQKENI. Losses at the gene ends were 6 bases for V and 8 bases for J; bases not matched to a gene: 6. CDR3 length: 13 amino acids. This CDR3 reads CASSLGQGTGYTF. The CDR3 DNA sequence: TGTGCCAGCTCCCTGGGACAGGGGACAGGCTACACCTTC.

The chain carries TRBV4-1 and TRBJ2-7; D is unresolved. Per germline, CDR1 MGHRA and CDR2 YSYEKL. V lost 0 bases and J 3 bases, leaving 9 bases between the germline ends. The CDR3 totals 14 residues. The CDR3 loop is CASSQDGQLYEQYF. The DNA for the CDR3 is TGCGCCAGCAGCCAAGATGGGCAGCTCTACGAGCAGTACTTC.

V gene TRBV7-9 combines with J gene TRBJ1-2; 8 bases fit TRBD1. Germline CDR1 is SEHNR and CDR2 is FQNEAQ (reference sequence). CDR3 size: 13 residues. With V trimmed by 5 bases and J by 5 bases, 4 bases remained unmatched. The CDR3 DNA follows: TGTGCCAGCAGCCCGCAGGGGGCGTATGGCTACACCTTC. Its protein product is CASSPQGAYGYTF.

The chain recombines TRBV12-2 with TRBJ2-7; the table gives TRBD2 as D, unverified against the DNA. TRBV12-2 counts as a pseudogene. The CDR3 totals 15 residues. This CDR3 is CASRLARTSEYEQYF. The CDR3 region has the DNA TGTGCAAGTCGCTTAGCGCGGACTAGCGAATACGAGCAGTACTTC.

The chain has TRBV7-2 and TRBJ2-5; 7 bases map to TRBD2. Trimming at V came to 2 bases and at J to 5 bases, leaving 11 bases not matched to a gene. CDR1 is SGHTA and CDR2 is FQGNSA in the germline V gene. The CDR3 consists of 16 residues. In DNA, the CDR3 is TGTGCCAGCAGCTTACAAGCGGGGTGGGGCGGTGAGACCCAGTACTTC. It encodes CASSLQAGWGGETQYF.

This clone was seen a single time. This rearrangement joins TRBV5-1 to TRBJ1-1, with D tentatively TRBD1 (6 bases). The V gene's germline CDR1 is SGHRS and CDR2 YFSETQ. The CDR3 extends over 14 amino acids. Trimming stripped 3 bases from V and 1 base from J, with 10 bases between. The CDR3 nucleotides are TGCGCCAGCAGCTCCGGACAGTGGAACACTGAAGCTTTCTTT. Protein product: CASSSGQWNTEAFF.

About this clone: The junction departs from the called germline gene at one end, perhaps through a read error. The rearrangement joins TRBV5-1 to TRBJ2-1; the D is unclear. This CDR3 spans 13 amino acids. The V gene's germline CDR1 is SGHRS and CDR2 YFSETQ. The CDR3 region has the DNA TGCGCCAGCACCTTGCTGGTCAACAATGAGCAGTTCTTC. Residues: CASTLLVNNEQFF.

The genes are TRBV2 and TRBJ2-7, with D tentatively TRBD2 (5 bases). Trimming removed 6 bases from V and 3 bases from J, with 9 bases in between. CDR3 length equals 12 residues. Germline CDR1 reads SNHLY; CDR2 reads FYNNEI. CDR3 DNA sequence: TGTGCCAGCAGGTTGACTATCTACGAGCAGTACTTC. Its translation is CASRLTIYEQYF. Variable domain in full (rest from reference TRBV2 and TRBJ2-7): EPEVTQTPSHQVTQMGQEVILRCVPISNHLYFYWYRQILGQKVEFLVSFYNNEISEKSEIFDDQFSVERPDGSNFTLKIRSTKLEDSAMYFCASRLTIYEQYFGPGTRLTVT.

V is TRBV7-9 and J is TRBJ1-4; D is uncertain. The V gene's germline CDR1 is SEHNR and CDR2 FQNEAQ (reference sequence). This CDR3 has 15 amino acids. The V gene lost 1 base and the J gene lost 3 bases, with 9 bases spanning the gap. CDR3 DNA sequence: TGTGCCAGCAGCTTAGGGTTGGGCCCTAATGAAAAACTGTTTTTT. Amino acid sequence: CASSLGLGPNEKLFF.

CDR3 coding DNA: TGTGCCAGCAGCCACCGGGACAGGCGGTTTGGCTACACCTTC. This encodes CASSHRDRRFGYTF. This rearrangement joins TRBV7-9 to TRBJ1-2; TRBD1 aligns across 8 bases. The V gene's germline CDR1 is SEHNR and CDR2 FQNEAQ (reference sequence). This CDR3 has 14 amino acids. V trimming: 5 bases; J trimming: 7 bases; junction bases outside the gene matches: 9.

The chain combines TRBV27 with TRBJ2-7, with TRBD1 matching 7 bases. CDR3 size: 14 residues. Unmatched junction bases numbered 6, after V lost 4 bases and J lost 3 bases. Germline CDR1 MNHEY, CDR2 SMNVEV (reference sequence). DNA for the CDR3: TGTGCCAGCAGTTCCCACAGGGGTCGCTACGAGCAGTACTTC. It encodes CASSSHRGRYEQYF.

Only one count was recorded for this clone. This chain connects TRBV2 to TRBJ2-7; D gene ambiguous. Germline values: CDR1 SNHLY, CDR2 FYNNEI. Trimming pared 6 bases from V and 5 bases from J, leaving 8 bases between. This CDR3 is built from 11 residues. The CDR3, as DNA: TGTGCCAGCAGATTGAGGCACGAGCAGTACTTC. It encodes CASRLRHEQYF.

The chain joins TRBV7-2 to TRBJ2-3; the D is unclear. Trimming cost V 5 bases and J 4 bases, with 13 bases left between them. Per the germline V gene, CDR1 is SGHTA and CDR2 is FQGNSA. This CDR3 has 14 amino acids. The DNA of the CDR3 is TGTGCCAGCAGCCTCACGGGCTCGCCAGATACGCAGTATTTT. Translating gives CASSLTGSPDTQYF.

The V gene is TRBV10-3, the J gene TRBJ1-5; possible D gene TRBD1, 6 bases. The germline V gene encodes CDR1 ENHRY and CDR2 SYGVKD. The germline V and J ends were trimmed by 11 bases and 5 bases, with 13 bases remaining between them. CDR3 length: 12 amino acids. As DNA, the CDR3 is TGTGCCGTACAGGGAGGGGATCAGCCCCAGCATTTT. It codes for CAVQGGDQPQHF.

The CDR3 loop reads CASSFRQHESEAFF. The CDR3 region has the DNA TGTGCCAGTAGTTTTAGGCAGCATGAGTCAGAAGCTTTCTTT. This chain connects TRBV19 to TRBJ1-1; D call uncertain. Trimming stripped 5 bases from V and 8 bases from J, with 18 bases between. CDR3 length: 14 amino acids. The germline V gene has CDR1 LNHDA and CDR2 SQIVND (reference sequence).

This sequence joins TRBV7-9 and TRBJ1-4; D is possibly TRBD1 (6 bases). CDR3 length: 17 amino acids. CDR1 is SEHNR, CDR2 FQNEAQ, per germline (reference sequence). Trimming shortened V by 4 bases and J by 6 bases, and 21 bases separated the two germline ends. The DNA of the CDR3 is TGTGCCAGCAGCTCCGGGGTGGGGGGCAGGCGTTATGAAAAACTGTTTTTT. Its translation is CASSSGVGGRRYEKLFF.

The chain has TRBV5-1 and TRBJ2-3; 13 bases are shared with TRBD2. Trimming cost V 4 bases and J 5 bases; bases outside gene matches: 13. The germline V gene has CDR1 SGHRS and CDR2 YFSETQ. The CDR3 totals 18 residues. The CDR3 nucleotides are TGCGCCAGCAGCAGGTTACTAGCGGGAGGGCCCTCGGGAGATACGCAGTATTTT. It translates to CASSRLLAGGPSGDTQYF.